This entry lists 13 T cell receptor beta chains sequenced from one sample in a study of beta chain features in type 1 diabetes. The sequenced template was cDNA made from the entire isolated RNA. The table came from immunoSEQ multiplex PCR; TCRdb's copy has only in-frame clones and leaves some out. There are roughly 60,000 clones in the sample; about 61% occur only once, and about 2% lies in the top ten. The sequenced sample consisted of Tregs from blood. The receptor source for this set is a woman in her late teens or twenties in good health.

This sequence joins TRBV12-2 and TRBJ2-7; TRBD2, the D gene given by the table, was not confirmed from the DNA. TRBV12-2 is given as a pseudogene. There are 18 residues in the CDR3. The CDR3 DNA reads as TGTGCAAGTCGCTTAGCGATGGTTAGGCTAGCGGGACCCTACGAGCAGTACTTC. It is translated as CASRLAMVRLAGPYEQYF.

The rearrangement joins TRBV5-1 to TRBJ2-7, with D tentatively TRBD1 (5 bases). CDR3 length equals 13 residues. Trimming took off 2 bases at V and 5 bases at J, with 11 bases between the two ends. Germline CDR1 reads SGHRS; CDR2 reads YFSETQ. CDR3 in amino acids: CASSFDSGHEQYF. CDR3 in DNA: TGCGCCAGCAGCTTTGACAGTGGCCACGAGCAGTACTTC.

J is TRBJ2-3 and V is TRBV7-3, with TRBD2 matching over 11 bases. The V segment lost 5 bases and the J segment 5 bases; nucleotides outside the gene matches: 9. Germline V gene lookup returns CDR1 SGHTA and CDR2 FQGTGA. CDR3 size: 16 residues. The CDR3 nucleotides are TGTGCCAGCAGCCTCCCACTAGCGGGAGTAAAAGATACGCAGTATTTT. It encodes CASSLPLAGVKDTQYF.

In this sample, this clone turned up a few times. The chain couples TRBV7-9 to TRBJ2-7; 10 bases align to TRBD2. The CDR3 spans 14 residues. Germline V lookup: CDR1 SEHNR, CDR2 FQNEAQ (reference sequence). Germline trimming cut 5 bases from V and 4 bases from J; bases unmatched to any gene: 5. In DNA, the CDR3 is TGTGCCAGCAGCCGAGCGGGGGGGCCGTACGAGCAGTACTTC. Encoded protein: CASSRAGGPYEQYF.

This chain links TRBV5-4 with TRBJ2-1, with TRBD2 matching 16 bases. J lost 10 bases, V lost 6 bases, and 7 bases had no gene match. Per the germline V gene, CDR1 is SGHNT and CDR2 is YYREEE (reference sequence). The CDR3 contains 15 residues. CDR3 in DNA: TGTGCCAGCATGCGGGGACTAGCGGGGGGGCTCGAGCAGTTCTTC. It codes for CASMRGLAGGLEQFF.

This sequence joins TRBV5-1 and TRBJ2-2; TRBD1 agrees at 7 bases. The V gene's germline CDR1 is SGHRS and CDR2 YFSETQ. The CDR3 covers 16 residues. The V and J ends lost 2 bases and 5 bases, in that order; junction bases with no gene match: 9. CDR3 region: CASSFYTGVGTGELFF. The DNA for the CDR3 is TGCGCCAGCAGCTTTTACACAGGGGTTGGAACCGGGGAGCTGTTTTTT.

DNA of the CDR3: TGTGCCAGCAGCCCCCGTACAGGGGGAGGATTTAATGACCTGACTTTC. This gives the protein CASSPRTGGGFNDLTF. The chain carries TRBV7-9 and TRBJ2-6; 8 bases fit TRBD1. Germline lookup yields CDR1 SEHNR and CDR2 FQNEAQ (reference sequence). The CDR3 sequence is 16 residues long. V shed 5 bases, J shed 15 bases, and the junction held 18 bases outside the gene matches. Full variable domain (outside the CDR3, taken from reference TRBV7-9 and TRBJ2-6): DTGVSQNPRHKITKRGQNVTFRCDPISEHNRLYWYRQTLGQGPEFLTYFQNEAQLEKSRLLSDRFSAERPKGSFSTLEIQRTEQGDSAMYLCASSPRTGGGFNDLTFGAGSRLTVL.

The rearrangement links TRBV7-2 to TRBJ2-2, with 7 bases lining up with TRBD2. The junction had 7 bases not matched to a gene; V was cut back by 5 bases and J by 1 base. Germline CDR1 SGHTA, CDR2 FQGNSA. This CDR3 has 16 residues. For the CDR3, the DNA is TGTGCCAGCAGCCCGGGAGGTAGCCAGAACACCGGGGAGCTGTTTTTT. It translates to CASSPGGSQNTGELFF. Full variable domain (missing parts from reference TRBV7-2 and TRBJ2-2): GAGVSQSPSNKVTEKGKDVELRCDPISGHTALYWYRQSLGQGLEFLIYFQGNSAPDKSGLPSDRFSAERTGGSVSTLTIQRTQQEDSAVYLCASSPGGSQNTGELFFGEGSRLTVL.

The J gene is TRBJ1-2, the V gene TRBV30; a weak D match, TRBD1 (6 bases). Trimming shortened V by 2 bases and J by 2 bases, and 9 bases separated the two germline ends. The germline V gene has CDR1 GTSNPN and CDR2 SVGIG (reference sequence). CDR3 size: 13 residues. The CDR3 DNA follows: TGTGCCTGGAGTCTAACAGGGAACTATGGCTACACCTTC. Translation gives CAWSLTGNYGYTF.

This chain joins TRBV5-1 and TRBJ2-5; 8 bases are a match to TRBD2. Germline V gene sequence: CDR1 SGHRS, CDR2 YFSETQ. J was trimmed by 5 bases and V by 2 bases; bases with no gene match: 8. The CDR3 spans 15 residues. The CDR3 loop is CASSLRHGGAETQYF. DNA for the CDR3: TGCGCCAGCAGCTTAAGGCACGGGGGGGCGGAGACCCAGTACTTC.

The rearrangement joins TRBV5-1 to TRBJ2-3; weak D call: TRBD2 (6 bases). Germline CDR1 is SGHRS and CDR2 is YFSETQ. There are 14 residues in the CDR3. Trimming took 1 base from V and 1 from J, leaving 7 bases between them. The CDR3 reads CASSLWEGTDTQYF. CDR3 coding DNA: TGCGCCAGCAGCTTGTGGGAGGGCACAGATACGCAGTATTTT.

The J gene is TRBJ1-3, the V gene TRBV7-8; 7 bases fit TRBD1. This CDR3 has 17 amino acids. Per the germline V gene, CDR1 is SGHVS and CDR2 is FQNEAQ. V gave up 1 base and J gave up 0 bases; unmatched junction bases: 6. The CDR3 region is CASSLGGRGNSGNTIYF. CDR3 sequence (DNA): TGTGCCAGCAGCTTAGGGGGCAGGGGGAACTCTGGAAACACCATATATTTT. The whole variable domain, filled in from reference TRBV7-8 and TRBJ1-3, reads GAGVSQSPRYKVAKRGQDVALRCDPISGHVSLFWYQQALGQGPEFLTYFQNEAQLDKSGLPSDRFFAERPEGSVSTLKIQRTQQEDSAVYLCASSLGGRGNSGNTIYFGEGSWLTVV.

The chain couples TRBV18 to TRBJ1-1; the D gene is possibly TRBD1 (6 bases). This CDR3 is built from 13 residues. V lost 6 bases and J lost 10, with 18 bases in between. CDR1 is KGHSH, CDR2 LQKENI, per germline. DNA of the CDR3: TGTGCCAGCTCGCGACGTGAGGGGGTCGCAGCTTTCTTT. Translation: CASSRREGVAAFF.